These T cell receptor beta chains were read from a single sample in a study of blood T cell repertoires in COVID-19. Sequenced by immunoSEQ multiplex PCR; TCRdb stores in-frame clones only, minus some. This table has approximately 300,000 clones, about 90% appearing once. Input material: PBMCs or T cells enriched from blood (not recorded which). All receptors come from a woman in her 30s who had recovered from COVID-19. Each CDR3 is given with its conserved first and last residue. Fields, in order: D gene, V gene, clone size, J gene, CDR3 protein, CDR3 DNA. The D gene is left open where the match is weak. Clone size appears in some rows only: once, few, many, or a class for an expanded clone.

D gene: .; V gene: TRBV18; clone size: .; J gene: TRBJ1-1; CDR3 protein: CASSPPGPGAFF; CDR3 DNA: TGTGCCAGCTCACCACCAGGCCCGGGGGCTTTCTTT
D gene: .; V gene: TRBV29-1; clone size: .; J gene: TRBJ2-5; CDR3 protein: CSVLQKQETQYF; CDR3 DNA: TGCAGCGTTTTACAGAAGCAAGAGACCCAGTACTTC
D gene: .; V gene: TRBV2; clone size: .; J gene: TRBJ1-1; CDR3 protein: CASREDRLNTEAFF; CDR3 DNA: TGTGCCAGCAGGGAGGACAGACTGAACACTGAAGCTTTCTTT
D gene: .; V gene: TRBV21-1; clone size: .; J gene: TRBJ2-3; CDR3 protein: CASSRSRETDTQYF; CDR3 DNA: TGTGCCAGCAGCAGAAGTAGAGAGACAGATACGCAGTATTTT
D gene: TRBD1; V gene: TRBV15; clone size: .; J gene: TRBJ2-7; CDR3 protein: CATSRVTGGSYEQYF; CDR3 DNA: TGTGCCACCAGCAGAGTGACAGGGGGCAGTTACGAGCAGTACTTC
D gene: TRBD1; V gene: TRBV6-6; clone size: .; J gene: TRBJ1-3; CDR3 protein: CASSAQNQGGYF; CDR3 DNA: TGTGCCAGCAGCGCACAGAACCAGGGGGGATATTTT
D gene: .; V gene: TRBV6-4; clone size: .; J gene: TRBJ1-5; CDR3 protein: CASSDSGGGQPQHF; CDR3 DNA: TGTGCCAGCAGTGACTCGGGGGGAGGTCAGCCCCAGCATTTT
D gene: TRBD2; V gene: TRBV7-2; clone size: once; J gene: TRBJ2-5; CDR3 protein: CASSPGEGETQYF; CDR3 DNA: TGTGCCAGCAGCCCTGGGGAGGGTGAGACCCAGTACTTC
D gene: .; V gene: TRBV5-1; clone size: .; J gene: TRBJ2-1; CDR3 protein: CASSLEARSRGEQFF; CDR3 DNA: TGCGCCAGCAGCTTGGAGGCGCGGAGTAGAGGTGAGCAGTTCTTC
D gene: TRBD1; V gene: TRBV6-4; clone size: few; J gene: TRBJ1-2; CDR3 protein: CASSEGTDPNYGYTF; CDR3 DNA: TGTGCCAGCAGTGAAGGGACAGACCCTAACTATGGCTACACCTTC
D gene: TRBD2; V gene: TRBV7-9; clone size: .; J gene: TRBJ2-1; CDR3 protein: CASSHPSGGARMNEQFF; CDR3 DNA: TGTGCCAGCAGCCACCCTAGCGGGGGGGCACGTATGAATGAGCAGTTCTTC
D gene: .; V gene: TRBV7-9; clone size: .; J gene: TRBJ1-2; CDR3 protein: CASSLTGGDGAGYTF; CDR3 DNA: TGTGCCAGCAGCCTAACAGGCGGGGATGGTGCTGGCTACACCTTC
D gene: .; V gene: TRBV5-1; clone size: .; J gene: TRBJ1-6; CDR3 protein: CASSDSTGSSYNSPLHF; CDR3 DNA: TGCGCCAGCAGCGATTCCACGGGGAGCTCCTATAATTCACCCCTCCACTTT
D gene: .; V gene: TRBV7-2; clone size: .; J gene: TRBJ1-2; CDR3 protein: CASSLALGGFGYTF; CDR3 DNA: TGTGCCAGCAGCTTAGCGCTGGGGGGGTTTGGCTACACCTTC
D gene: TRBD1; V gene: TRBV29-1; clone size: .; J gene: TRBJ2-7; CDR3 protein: CSVEEGTGDYEQYF; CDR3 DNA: TGCAGCGTTGAAGAGGGGACAGGGGATTACGAGCAGTACTTC
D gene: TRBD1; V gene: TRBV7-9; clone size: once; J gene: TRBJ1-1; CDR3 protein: CASSVGQRNTEAFF; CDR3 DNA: TGTGCCAGCAGCGTGGGACAGAGGAACACTGAAGCTTTCTTT
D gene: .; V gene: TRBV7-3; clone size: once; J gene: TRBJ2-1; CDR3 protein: CASSLMGDEQFF; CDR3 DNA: TGTGCCAGCAGCTTAATGGGCGATGAGCAGTTCTTC
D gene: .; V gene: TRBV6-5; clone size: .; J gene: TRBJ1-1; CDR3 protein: CASSSRGGNTEAFF; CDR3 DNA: TGTGCCAGCAGCTCCCGGGGGGGGAACACTGAAGCTTTCTTT
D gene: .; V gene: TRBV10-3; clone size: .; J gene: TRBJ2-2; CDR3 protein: CAISEGSNTGELFF; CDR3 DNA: TGTGCCATCAGTGAGGGCTCCAACACCGGGGAGCTGTTTTTT
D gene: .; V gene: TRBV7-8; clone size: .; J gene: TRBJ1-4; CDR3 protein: CASSLRLQATNEKLFF; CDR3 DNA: TGTGCCAGCAGCTTAAGGTTGCAGGCAACTAATGAAAAACTGTTTTTT
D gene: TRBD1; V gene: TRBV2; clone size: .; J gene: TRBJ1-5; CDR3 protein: CASMKDRGRNQPQHF; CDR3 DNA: TGTGCCAGCATGAAGGACAGGGGTAGAAATCAGCCCCAGCATTTT
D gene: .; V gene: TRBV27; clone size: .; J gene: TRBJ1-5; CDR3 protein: CASSPDGGTSNQPQHF; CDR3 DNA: TGTGCCAGCAGCCCAGACGGGGGAACTAGCAATCAGCCCCAGCATTTT
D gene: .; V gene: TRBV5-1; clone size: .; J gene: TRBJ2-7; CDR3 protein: CASYDVSGFHEQYF; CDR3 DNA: TGCGCCAGCTACGACGTTTCCGGGTTCCACGAGCAGTACTTC
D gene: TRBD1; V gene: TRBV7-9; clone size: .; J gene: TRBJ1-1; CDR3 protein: CASSIPIDRAEAFF; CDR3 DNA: TGTGCCAGCAGCATACCTATTGACAGGGCTGAAGCTTTCTTT
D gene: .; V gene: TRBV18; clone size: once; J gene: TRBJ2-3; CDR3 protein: CASSLDLTDTQYF; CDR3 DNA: TGTGCCAGCTCACTGGACTTAACAGATACGCAGTATTTT
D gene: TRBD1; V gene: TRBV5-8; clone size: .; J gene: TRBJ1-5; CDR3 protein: CASAQGTGSNQPQHF; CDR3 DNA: TGTGCCAGCGCTCAGGGGACAGGGAGCAATCAGCCCCAGCATTTT
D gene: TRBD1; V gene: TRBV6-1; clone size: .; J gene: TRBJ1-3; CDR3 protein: CASSVEGASSGNTIYF; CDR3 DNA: TGTGCCAGCAGTGTGGAGGGGGCCAGCTCTGGAAACACCATATATTTT
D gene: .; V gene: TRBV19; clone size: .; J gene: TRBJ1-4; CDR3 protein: CASSIGGFEKLFF; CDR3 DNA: TGTGCCAGTAGTATTGGGGGGTTTGAAAAACTGTTTTTT
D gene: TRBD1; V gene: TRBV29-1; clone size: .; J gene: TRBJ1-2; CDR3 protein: CSGDNRGYGYTF; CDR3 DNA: TGCAGCGGAGATAACAGGGGCTATGGCTACACCTTC
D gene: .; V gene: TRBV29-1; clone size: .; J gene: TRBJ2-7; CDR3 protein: CSASSGGLYEQYF; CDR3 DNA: TGCAGCGCTTCGTCGGGGGGCCTCTACGAGCAGTACTTC
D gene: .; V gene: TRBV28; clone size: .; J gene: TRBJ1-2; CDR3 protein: CASSPWTEYGYTF; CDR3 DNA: TGTGCCAGCAGCCCATGGACAGAGTATGGCTACACCTTC
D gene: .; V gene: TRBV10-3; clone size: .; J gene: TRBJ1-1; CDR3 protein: CATRQDLANTEAFF; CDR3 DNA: TGTGCCACCCGACAGGATTTAGCGAACACTGAAGCTTTCTTT
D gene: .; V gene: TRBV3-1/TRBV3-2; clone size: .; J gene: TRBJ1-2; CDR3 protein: CASSPGRGGYGYTF; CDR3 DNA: TGTGCCAGCAGCCCGGGTCGGGGGGGTTATGGCTACACCTTC
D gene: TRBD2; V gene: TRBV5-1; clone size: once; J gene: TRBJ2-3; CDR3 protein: CASSLLLAGGPDTQYF; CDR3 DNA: TGCGCCAGCAGCCTCCTACTAGCGGGGGGCCCTGATACGCAGTATTTT
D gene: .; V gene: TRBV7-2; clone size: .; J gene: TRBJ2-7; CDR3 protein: CASSTTRTSTYEQYF; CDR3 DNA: TGTGCCAGCAGCACCACTAGAACTAGCACGTACGAGCAGTACTTC
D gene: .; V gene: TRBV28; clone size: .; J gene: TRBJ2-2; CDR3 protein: CASTGTTGELFF; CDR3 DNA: TGTGCCAGCACCGGGACAACCGGGGAGCTGTTTTTT
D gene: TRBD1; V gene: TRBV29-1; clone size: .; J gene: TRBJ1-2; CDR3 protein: CSASDRATNYGYTF; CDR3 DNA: TGCAGCGCCTCCGACAGGGCCACGAACTATGGCTACACCTTC
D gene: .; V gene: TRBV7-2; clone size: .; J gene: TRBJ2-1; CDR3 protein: CASSLARQRNEQFF; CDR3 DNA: TGTGCCAGCAGCTTAGCCAGGCAGCGGAATGAGCAGTTCTTC
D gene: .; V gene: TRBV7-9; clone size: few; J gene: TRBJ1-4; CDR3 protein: CASSLDGGPREKLFF; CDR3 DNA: TGTGCCAGCAGCTTAGATGGGGGCCCGAGAGAAAAACTGTTTTTT
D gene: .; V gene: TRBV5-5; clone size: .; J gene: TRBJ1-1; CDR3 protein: CASSGGGVNTEAFF; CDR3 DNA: TGTGCCAGCAGCGGCGGGGGAGTCAACACTGAAGCTTTCTTT
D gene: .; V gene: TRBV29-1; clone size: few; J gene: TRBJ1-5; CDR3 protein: CSVEDSFGQPQHF; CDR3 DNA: TGCAGCGTTGAGGACTCTTTTGGTCAGCCCCAGCATTTT
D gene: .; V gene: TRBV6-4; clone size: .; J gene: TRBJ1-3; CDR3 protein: CASPTGGEGNTIYF; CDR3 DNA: TGTGCCAGCCCCACGGGAGGGGAGGGAAACACCATATATTTT
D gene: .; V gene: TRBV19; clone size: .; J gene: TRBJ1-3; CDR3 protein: CASSYGGGTAANTIYF; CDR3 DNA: TGTGCCAGTAGCTATGGGGGGGGGACGGCGGCCAACACCATATATTTT
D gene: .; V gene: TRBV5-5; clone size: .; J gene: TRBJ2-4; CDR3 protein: CASSTMTAENIQYF; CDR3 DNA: TGTGCCAGCAGCACTATGACAGCAGAAAACATTCAGTACTTC
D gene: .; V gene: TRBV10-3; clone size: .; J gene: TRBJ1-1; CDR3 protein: CAISAVAMNTEAFF; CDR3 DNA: TGTGCCATCAGTGCCGTAGCCATGAACACTGAAGCTTTCTTT
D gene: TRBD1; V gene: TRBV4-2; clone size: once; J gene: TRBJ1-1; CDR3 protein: CASSQTTGEEAFF; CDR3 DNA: TGTGCCAGCAGCCAAACGACAGGGGAAGAAGCTTTCTTT
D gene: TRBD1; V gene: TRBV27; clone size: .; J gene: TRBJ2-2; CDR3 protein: CASMRTGNTGELFF; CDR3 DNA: TGTGCCAGCATGAGGACAGGGAACACCGGGGAGCTGTTTTTT
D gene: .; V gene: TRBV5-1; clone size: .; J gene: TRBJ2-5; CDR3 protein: CASSLGAQYQETQYF; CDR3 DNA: TGCGCCAGCAGCTTGGGAGCGCAGTACCAAGAGACCCAGTACTTC
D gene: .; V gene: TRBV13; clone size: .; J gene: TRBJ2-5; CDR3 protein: CASSFYRASETQYF; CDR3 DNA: TGTGCCAGCAGCTTTTATCGAGCGTCAGAGACCCAGTACTTC
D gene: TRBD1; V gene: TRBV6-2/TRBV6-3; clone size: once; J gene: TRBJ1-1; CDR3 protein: CASSYSEQGARAFF; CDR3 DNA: TGTGCCAGCAGTTACTCGGAACAGGGGGCTCGCGCTTTCTTT
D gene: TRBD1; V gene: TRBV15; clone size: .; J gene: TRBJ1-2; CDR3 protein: CATSRGQGAINYGYTF; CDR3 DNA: TGTGCCACCAGCCGGGGACAGGGGGCCATTAACTATGGCTACACCTTC
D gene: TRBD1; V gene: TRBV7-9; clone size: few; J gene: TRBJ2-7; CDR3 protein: CASSLPGQGRYEQYF; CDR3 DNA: TGTGCCAGCAGCTTACCGGGACAGGGACGCTACGAGCAGTACTTC
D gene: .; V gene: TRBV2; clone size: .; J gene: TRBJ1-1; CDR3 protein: CASRGGEAFF; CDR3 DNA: TGTGCCAGCAGGGGCGGGGAAGCTTTCTTT
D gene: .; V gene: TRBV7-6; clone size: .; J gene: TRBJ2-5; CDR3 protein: CASSPGETQYF; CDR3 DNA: TGTGCCAGCAGCCCAGGGGAGACCCAGTACTTC
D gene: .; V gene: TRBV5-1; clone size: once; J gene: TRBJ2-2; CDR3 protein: CASSFPAGELFF; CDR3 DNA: TGCGCCAGCAGCTTCCCGGCCGGGGAGCTGTTTTTT
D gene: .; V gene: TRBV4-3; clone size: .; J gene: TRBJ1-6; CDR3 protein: CATGQWHNSPLHF; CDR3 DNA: TGCGCCACCGGACAGTGGCATAATTCACCCCTCCACTTT
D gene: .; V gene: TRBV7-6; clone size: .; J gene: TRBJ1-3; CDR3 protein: CASSVGRAFSGNTIYF; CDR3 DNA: TGTGCCAGCAGCGTTGGCAGGGCCTTCTCTGGAAACACCATATATTTT